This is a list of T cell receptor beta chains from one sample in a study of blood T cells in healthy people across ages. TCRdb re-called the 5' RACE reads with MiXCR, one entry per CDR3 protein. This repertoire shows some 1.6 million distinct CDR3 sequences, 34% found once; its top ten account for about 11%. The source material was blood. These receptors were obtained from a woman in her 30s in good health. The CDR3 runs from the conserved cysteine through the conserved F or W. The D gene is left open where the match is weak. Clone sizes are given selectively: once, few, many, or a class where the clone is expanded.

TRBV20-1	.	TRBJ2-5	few	TGCAGTGCTAGAGATAAGACGGGGGGCCTATTCCAAGAGACCCAGTACTTC	CSARDKTGGLFQETQYF
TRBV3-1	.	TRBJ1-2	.	TGTGCCAGCAGTCACAGCCGGGGGACGGGCACCTTC	CASSHSRGTGTF
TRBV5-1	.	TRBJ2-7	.	TGCGCCAGCAGCTCCCCGGAGACGGGACCAACCTACGAGCAGTACTTC	CASSSPETGPTYEQYF
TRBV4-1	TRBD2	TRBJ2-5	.	TGCGCCAGTTCCGTTGGACTAGCGGCCAAGGACGAGACCCAGTACTTC	CASSVGLAAKDETQYF
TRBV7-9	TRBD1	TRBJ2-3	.	TGTGCCAGCAGCATGACAGGGATAACAGATACGCAGTATTTT	CASSMTGITDTQYF
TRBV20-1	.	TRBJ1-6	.	TGCAGTGCTAGGTCAGGGGACTCCTATAATTCACCCCTCCACTTT	CSARSGDSYNSPLHF
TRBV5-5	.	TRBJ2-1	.	TGTGCCAGCAGCTGGGACGGTAGCCTATACAATGAGCAGTTCTTC	CASSWDGSLYNEQFF
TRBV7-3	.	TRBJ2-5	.	TGTGCCAGCAGCTTAGTCGGGACGTCGAAAGAGACCCAGTACTTC	CASSLVGTSKETQYF
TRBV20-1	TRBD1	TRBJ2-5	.	TGCAGTGCCCCCCGAGGGGACAGGGGGCCGGAGACCCAGTACTTC	CSAPRGDRGPETQYF
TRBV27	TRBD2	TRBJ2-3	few	TGTGCCAGCAGTATCGGGACTAGCGGGGGGACGCAGTATTTT	CASSIGTSGGTQYF
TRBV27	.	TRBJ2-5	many	TGTGCCAGCAGCTTAGGTGGGCCCCAAGAGACCCAGTACTTC	CASSLGGPQETQYF
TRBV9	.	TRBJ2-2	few	TGTGCCAGCAGCCCGCAGGGGTCGAACACCGGGGAGCTGTTTTTT	CASSPQGSNTGELFF
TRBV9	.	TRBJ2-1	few	TGTGCCAGCAGCGTAGGGCCCCCCTTGGATGAGCAGTTCTTC	CASSVGPPLDEQFF